This TCR beta chain is from a study of T cell responses to AZD1222 COVID-19 vaccine. Overall study context: Pooling covered second doses at about 4 or about 12 weeks. General observations from the study: CD4 TCRs linked to vaccination spanned spike, dominating at 160-218 and 743-854.

The method was immunoSEQ multiplex PCR; TCRdb's version includes in-frame clones alone and lacks a portion of them. The sample has around 130,000 clones; over 75% are singletons. Note on this clone: No antigen is known for it.

The TCR comes from an adult in good health. The sequenced sample was peripheral blood, obtained on day 0 of AZD1222 vaccination.

Here the CDR3 DNA reads TGTGCCATCAGGGACAGCGCTAACTATGGCTACACCTTC. Translating it yields CAIRDSANYGYTF. This chain uses TRBV10-3 with TRBJ1-2, with D perhaps matching TRBD1 (6 bases). CDR1 ENHRY and CDR2 SYGVKD come from the germline V gene. This CDR3 has 13 residues. Trimming took off 6 bases at V and 0 bases at J, with 8 bases between the two ends.